The 7 T cell receptor beta chains below come from one sample, sequenced in a study of T cells in Graves' hyperthyroidism and ophthalmopathy. TCR beta CDR3 regions were amplified from RNA transcripts. First-round RT-PCR targeting the TCR CDR3 was performed with the HTBI primer set. TCRdb processed the multiplex PCR reads anew with MiXCR; each CDR3 protein has one entry. The table lists hundreds of thousands of distinct CDR3 sequences, 38% of them singletons. The specimen sequenced was blood. Receptors were obtained from a man aged 18 to 29 with Graves' hyperthyroidism.

With respect to this clonotype: A clone one base away is much larger, so this may be a read error. This chain links TRBV20-1 with TRBJ2-5, with D perhaps matching TRBD1 or TRBD2 (5 bases each). Germline V gives CDR1 DFQATT, CDR2 SNEGSKA (reference sequence). This CDR3 has 17 amino acids. The V end lost 6 bases, the J end lost 1 base, and 24 bases lay between the germline ends. CDR3 bases: TGCAGTGCGAGGGGCCTATCCGTCGACAGCATCCAAGAGACCCAGTACTTC. It translates to CSARGLSVDSIQETQYF.

At least ten counts were recorded for this clonotype. V usage is TRBV25-1 and J usage is TRBJ2-5, with TRBD1 as a possible D gene (6 bases). This CDR3 has 12 amino acids. Deletions cut 6 bases from V and 5 bases from J, with 10 bases between. CDR1 and CDR2 from the germline V gene are MGHDK and SYGVNS. The chain's CDR3 is CASRWGHETQYF. CDR3 nucleotide sequence: TGTGCCAGCAGATGGGGGCATGAGACCCAGTACTTC.

The V call is TRBV7-3, the J call TRBJ1-1; D is perhaps TRBD1 (5 bases). CDR1 and CDR2 from the germline V gene are SGHTA and FQGTGA. V was shortened by 4 bases and J by 4 bases, with 13 bases between the two germline ends. This CDR3 contains 14 residues. The CDR3 reads CASSSSGYGTEAFF. Here the CDR3 DNA reads TGTGCCAGCAGCTCCTCAGGGTATGGCACTGAAGCTTTCTTT.

This rearrangement joins TRBV4-1 to TRBJ2-7; 8 nucleotides align to TRBD2. The germline V gene encodes CDR1 MGHRA and CDR2 YSYEKL. The CDR3 totals 16 residues. V gave up 0 bases and J gave up 3 bases; unmatched junction bases: 7. CDR3 sequence reads: CASSQDDGGANYEQYF. CDR3 coding DNA: TGCGCCAGCAGCCAAGATGACGGGGGGGCTAACTACGAGCAGTACTTC.

As concerns this clonotype: A far larger clone differs by one base, so this is likely a read error. This chain links TRBV9 with TRBJ1-1, with no clear D. Germline-derived CDR1 and CDR2 are SGDLS and YYNGEE. This CDR3 has 11 residues. Here the CDR3 reads CAGSTGTEAFF. The CDR3 DNA sequence: TGTGCCGGCAGCACTGGCACTGAAGCTTTCTTT.

This clonotype was found many times. The V and J genes are TRBV19 and TRBJ2-2, with D uncertain. CDR3 length: 14 residues. The V gene lost 3 bases and the J gene lost 1 base, with 6 bases spanning the gap. Germline lookup yields CDR1 LNHDA and CDR2 SQIVND (reference sequence). Written as DNA, the CDR3 is TGTGCCAGTAGTATCCCCGGGAACACCGGGGAGCTGTTTTTT. Translation: CASSIPGNTGELFF.

This clonotype was observed many times. This chain connects TRBV10-3 to TRBJ2-5; a weak D match, TRBD1 (5 bases). The V gene's germline CDR1 is ENHRY and CDR2 SYGVKD. The germline V and J ends were trimmed by 7 bases and 2 bases, with 11 bases remaining between them. The CDR3 sequence is 13 residues long. The CDR3 nucleotides read TGTGCCATCACCGGACAAGTTCAAGAGACCCAGTACTTC. Amino acids: CAITGQVQETQYF.